This entry describes one TCR beta chain. This specimen belongs to a study of control samples from healthy donors and cancer patients. The length of the CDR3 is 14 residues. V shed 3 bases, J shed 1 base, and the junction held 3 bases outside the gene matches. Germline V gene lookup returns CDR1 SGDLS and CDR2 YYNGEE. Sequenced by immunoSEQ multiplex PCR; TCRdb stores in-frame clones only, minus some. Of under 450,000 clones in the sample, roughly 90% were seen once. The source of this sequence is a man between 40 and 49 years old with head and neck cancer. The chain couples TRBV9 to TRBJ1-1; 7 bases agree with TRBD1. Sequenced material: PBMCs. The CDR3 bases are TGTGCCAGCAGCGGACAGGGTCGGAACACTGAAGCTTTCTTT. Encoded protein: CASSGQGRNTEAFF.